The source of this T cell receptor (beta chain) is a study of T-cell memory formation after mild COVID-19. MiXCR, run by TCRdb on the 5' RACE reads, gives a single entry per CDR3 protein. The sample yields around 200,000 distinct CDR3 sequences, around 8.8% seen once. CDR1 and CDR2 (germline): SGDLS, YYNGEE. This CDR3 has 15 residues. Trimming removed 0 bases from V and 5 bases from J; junction bases left unmatched: 7. The sample comprised PBMCs or a T cell subset sorted from them (not recorded which). The gene calls are TRBV9 and TRBJ2-5, with 7 positions matching TRBD2. This receptor was obtained from a young man who had mild COVID-19 (a few samples of this study predate the infection). Cell type and time point are not known. This CDR3 reads CASSVDYRREETQYF. In DNA, the CDR3 is TGTGCCAGCAGCGTAGATTACAGGCGGGAGGAGACCCAGTACTTC.